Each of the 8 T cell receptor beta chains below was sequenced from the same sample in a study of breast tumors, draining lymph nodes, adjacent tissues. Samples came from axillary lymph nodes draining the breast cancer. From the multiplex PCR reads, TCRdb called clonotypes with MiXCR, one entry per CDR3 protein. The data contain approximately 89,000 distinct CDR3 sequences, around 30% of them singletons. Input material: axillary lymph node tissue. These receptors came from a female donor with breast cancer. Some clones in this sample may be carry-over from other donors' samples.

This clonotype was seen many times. CDR3 in amino acids: CASSPGPRDTQYF. The CDR3 DNA follows: TGTGCCAGTAGTCCCGGGCCTCGGGATACGCAGTATTTT. The chain recombines TRBV19 with TRBJ2-3; no clear D. Germline CDR1 is LNHDA and CDR2 is SQIVND (reference sequence). CDR3 length: 13 residues. V was clipped by 5 bases and J by 6 bases, with 12 bases between them.

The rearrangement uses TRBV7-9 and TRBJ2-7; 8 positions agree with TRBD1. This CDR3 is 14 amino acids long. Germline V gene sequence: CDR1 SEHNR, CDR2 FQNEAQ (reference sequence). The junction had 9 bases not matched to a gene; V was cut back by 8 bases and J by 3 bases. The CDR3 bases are TGTGCCAGCGGCCTCCGGGACAGGAGCTACGAGCAGTACTTC. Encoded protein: CASGLRDRSYEQYF.

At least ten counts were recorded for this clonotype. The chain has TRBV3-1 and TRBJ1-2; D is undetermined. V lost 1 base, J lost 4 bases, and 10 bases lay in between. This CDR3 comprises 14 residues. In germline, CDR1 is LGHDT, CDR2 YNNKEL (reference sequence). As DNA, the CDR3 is TGTGCCAGCAGCCAAGGTGTAGGGCGCTATGGCTACACCTTC. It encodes CASSQGVGRYGYTF.

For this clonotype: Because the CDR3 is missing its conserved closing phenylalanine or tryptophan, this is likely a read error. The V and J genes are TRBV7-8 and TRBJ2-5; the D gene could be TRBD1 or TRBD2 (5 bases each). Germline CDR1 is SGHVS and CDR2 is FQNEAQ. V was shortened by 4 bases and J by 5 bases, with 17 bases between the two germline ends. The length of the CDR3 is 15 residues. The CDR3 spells CASSSTAGRGETQYS. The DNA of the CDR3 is TGTGCCAGCAGCTCGACAGCAGGGAGAGGGGAGACCCAGTACTCC.

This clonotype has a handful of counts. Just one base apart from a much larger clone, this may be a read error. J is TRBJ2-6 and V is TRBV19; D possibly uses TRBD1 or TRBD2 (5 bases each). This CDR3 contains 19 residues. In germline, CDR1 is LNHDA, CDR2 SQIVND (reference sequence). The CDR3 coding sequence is TGTGCCAGTAGAAAACTCTCCCGGGGATATAGCTCTGGGGCCAACGCCCTGACTTTC. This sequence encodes CASRKLSRGYSSGANALTF.

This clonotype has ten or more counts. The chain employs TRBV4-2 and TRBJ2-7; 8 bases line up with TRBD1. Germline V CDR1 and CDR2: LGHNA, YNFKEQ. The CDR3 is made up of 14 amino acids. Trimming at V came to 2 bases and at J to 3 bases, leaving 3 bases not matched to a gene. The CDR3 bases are TGTGCCAGCAGCCAATCACAGGGGGGCTACGAGCAGTACTTC. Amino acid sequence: CASSQSQGGYEQYF.

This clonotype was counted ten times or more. The CDR3: CASSQRGGPETQYF. CDR3 bases: TGTGCCAGCAGCCAAAGAGGGGGCCCGGAGACCCAGTACTTC. The chain joins TRBV3-1 to TRBJ2-5; 7 nucleotides match TRBD1. Trimming removed 2 bases from V and 5 bases from J; junction bases left unmatched: 5. Germline lookup yields CDR1 LGHDT and CDR2 YNNKEL (reference sequence). The CDR3 has 14 residues.

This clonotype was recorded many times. CDR3: CASKPNRAQETQYF. The CDR3 DNA reads TGTGCCAGCAAACCGAACAGGGCTCAAGAGACCCAGTACTTC. The rearrangement uses TRBV12-3 or TRBV12-4 and TRBJ2-5, with a possible D match to TRBD1 (6 bases). The CDR3 has 14 residues. The V end lost 7 bases, the J end lost 2 bases, and 14 bases lay between the germline ends.